These T cell receptor beta chains were read from a single sample in a study of type 1 regulatory T cells. TCRdb used MiXCR to reprocess the reads, holding one entry per CDR3 protein. The sample includes some 100,000 distinct CDR3 sequences, around a third seen only once; the top ten take roughly 2.2%. Sequencing was performed on CD4+ T cells, either the whole sample or a sorted fraction (not recorded which). These receptors all stem from a human donor in good health. The CDR3 runs from the conserved cysteine through the conserved F or W. A D gene is named only where the DNA matches it firmly. Clone size is given for some rows only: seen once, a few or many times, or a class if the clone is expanded.

V gene	J gene	clone size	D gene	CDR3 protein	CDR3 DNA
TRBV29-1	TRBJ2-7	.	TRBD2	CSVTAGGLYEQYF	TGCAGCGTTACTGCGGGAGGGCTTTACGAGCAGTACTTC
TRBV7-2	TRBJ2-7	many	TRBD2	CASSSTVGLAGGNEQYF	TGTGCCAGCAGCTCCACCGTCGGGCTAGCGGGAGGAAACGAGCAGTACTTC
TRBV3-1	TRBJ2-3	.	TRBD2	CASSQDRLAGADTQYF	TGTGCCAGCAGCCAAGATCGACTAGCGGGAGCCGATACGCAGTATTTT
TRBV19	TRBJ2-2	.	TRBD2	CASGPRTSGHITGELFF	TGTGCCAGTGGCCCTCGAACTAGCGGACACATCACCGGGGAGCTGTTTTTT
TRBV5-1	TRBJ2-5	once	TRBD1	CASSTTGAETQYF	TGCGCCAGCAGCACGACAGGGGCCGAGACCCAGTACTTC
TRBV12-3/TRBV12-4	TRBJ2-4	.	.	CASTPGTQNNIQYF	TGTGCCAGCACCCCCGGGACCCAAAACAACATTCAGTACTTC
TRBV14	TRBJ1-6	few	TRBD1	CASSQVQGESPLHF	TGTGCCAGCAGCCAAGTACAGGGGGAATCACCCCTCCACTTT
TRBV5-5	TRBJ1-5	few	.	CASSREVNSNQPQHF	TGTGCCAGCAGCCGTGAAGTAAATAGCAATCAGCCCCAGCATTTT
TRBV5-1	TRBJ1-4	.	.	CASRQSSGGTEKLFF	TGCGCCAGCAGGCAGTCCTCGGGCGGTACGGAAAAACTGTTTTTT
TRBV10-3	TRBJ2-7	once	TRBD1	CAINAEDRGTYEQYF	TGTGCCATCAATGCCGAGGACAGGGGAACCTACGAGCAGTACTTC
TRBV3-1	TRBJ1-3	few	.	CASSHGQGGLFSGNTIYF	TGTGCCAGCAGCCATGGACAAGGAGGATTATTCTCTGGAAACACCATATATTTT
TRBV11-2	TRBJ2-7	few	TRBD2	CASSLRGGLAADF	TGTGCCAGCAGCTTAAGGGGAGGACTAGCAGCGGACTTC
TRBV19	TRBJ2-7	.	.	CASSAFDGSYEQYF	TGTGCCAGTAGTGCCTTCGACGGGTCCTACGAGCAGTACTTC
TRBV5-1	TRBJ2-3	.	.	CASSLSGDTQYF	TGCGCCAGCAGCTTGTCGGGGGATACGCAGTATTTT
TRBV5-1	TRBJ2-7	few	TRBD1	CASSAGGTGVSYEQYF	TGCGCCAGCAGTGCTGGCGGGACAGGGGTATCCTACGAGCAGTACTTC
TRBV5-6	TRBJ2-1	once	TRBD2	CASSKRLAGHNEQFF	TGTGCCAGCAGTAAAAGACTAGCGGGGCACAATGAGCAGTTCTTC
TRBV7-2	TRBJ2-1	.	.	CASSSGLGVYEQFF	TGTGCCAGCAGCTCGGGACTGGGGGTCTATGAGCAGTTCTTC
TRBV11-1	TRBJ2-7	.	.	CASAGTPYEQYF	TGTGCCAGCGCGGGGACACCTTACGAGCAGTACTTC
TRBV7-6	TRBJ2-7	.	TRBD2	CASSLRGGEQYF	TGTGCCAGCAGCTTGCGGGGGGGAGAGCAGTACTTC
TRBV7-9	TRBJ2-5	few	TRBD2	CASSLKRDLETQYF	TGTGCCAGCAGCTTAAAGCGGGACTTAGAGACCCAGTACTTC
TRBV7-2	TRBJ2-3	few	TRBD2	CASSQVRGERGTDTQYF	TGTGCCAGCAGTCAGGTCCGGGGGGAGAGGGGCACAGATACGCAGTATTTT
TRBV6-6	TRBJ2-2	.	TRBD1	CASSSQDRVNGELFF	TGTGCCAGCAGTTCCCAGGACAGGGTAAACGGGGAGCTGTTTTTT